This TCR beta chain came from a study of identical twins. Trimming removed 3 bases at V and 0 bases at J, with 14 bases between. The CDR3 spans 16 residues. A remark on this clonotype: Its cognate antigen is unknown.

TCRdb re-analysed the 5' RACE reads in MiXCR, keeping a single row per CDR3 protein. The sample shows about 240,000 distinct CDR3 sequences, approximately 7.3% of them seen only once. Study-wide points: Conclusions were drawn cross-sectionally by statistical analysis, without following the same donors.

The same sample was also used in a study of yellow fever vaccine responses in identical twins.

The chain joins TRBV12-3 or TRBV12-4 to TRBJ1-1; possible D gene TRBD1, 6 bases. This sequence was found in a woman between 18 and 29 years old in good health. Sequencing input: CD8+ T cells sorted from blood. The CDR3 region is CASSFAGASLNTEAFF. The CDR3, as DNA: TGTGCCAGCAGTTTTGCAGGGGCCAGCCTGAACACTGAAGCTTTCTTT.